Following are 9 T cell receptor beta chains from one sample sequenced in a study of CD8 T cells in ankylosing spondylitis. TCRdb reprocessed the 5' RACE reads with MiXCR, giving one entry per CDR3 protein. This sample has roughly 170,000 distinct CDR3 sequences, with approximately 9% found just once. The sequencing sample was made of blood, either unsorted or a sorted T cell fraction (not recorded which). These receptors were collected from a female donor with ankylosing spondylitis or in good health (not recorded which).

This clonotype was picked up many times. This chain uses TRBV7-9 with TRBJ2-7, with D perhaps TRBD2 (5 bases). Germline-derived CDR1 and CDR2 are SEHNR and FQNEAQ (reference sequence). Trimming took off 5 bases at V and 3 bases at J, with 11 bases between the two ends. This CDR3 contains 13 residues. CDR3 nucleotide sequence: TGTGCCAGCAGCCAAAACGGGGACTACGAGCAGTACTTC. Translating it yields CASSQNGDYEQYF.

This rearrangement joins TRBV9 to TRBJ2-1, with 8 bases lining up with TRBD2. The CDR3 runs to 16 residues. The V segment lost 3 bases and the J segment 3 bases; nucleotides outside the gene matches: 8. Germline V gives CDR1 SGDLS, CDR2 YYNGEE. Written as DNA, the CDR3 is TGTGCCAGCAGCGGGCCCTCGGGGGGGGACTACAATGAGCAGTTCTTC. Translation: CASSGPSGGDYNEQFF.

This clonotype was seen at least ten times. The chain joins TRBV12-3 or TRBV12-4 to TRBJ1-5; D gene unclear. CDR3 length: 12 amino acids. Between the trimmed V and J ends, which lost 7 bases and 2 bases, there was a span of 6 bases. CDR3 sequence reads: CASKGGNQPQHF. The CDR3 DNA sequence: TGTGCCAGCAAGGGAGGCAATCAGCCCCAGCATTTT.

The J gene is TRBJ2-5, the V gene TRBV7-9, with a possible D match to TRBD2 (5 bases). The CDR3 length is 14 residues. Germline V gene lookup returns CDR1 SEHNR and CDR2 FQNEAQ (reference sequence). Trimming left V 3 bases short and J 2 bases short, with 10 bases between. The DNA of the CDR3 is TGTGCCAGCAGCTTGAGTGGACTTCAAGAGACCCAGTACTTC. It specifies CASSLSGLQETQYF.

The V call is TRBV20-1, the J call TRBJ2-3; the D gene is possibly TRBD1 (6 bases). V was clipped by 0 bases and J by 3 bases, with 7 bases between them. Germline CDR1 reads DFQATT; CDR2 reads SNEGSKA (reference sequence). The CDR3 consists of 13 residues. CDR3 amino acids: CSARDDRTDTQYF. The CDR3 DNA reads as TGCAGTGCTAGAGATGACAGGACAGATACGCAGTATTTT.

This clonotype was observed a handful of times. The chain combines TRBV7-9 with TRBJ2-1; tentative D call: TRBD2 (6 bases). This CDR3 comprises 13 residues. Deletions cut 5 bases from V and 8 bases from J, with 13 bases between. In germline, CDR1 is SEHNR, CDR2 FQNEAQ (reference sequence). CDR3 coding DNA: TGTGCCAGCAGCCAGGACTATTCGCATGAGCAGTTCTTC. Protein product: CASSQDYSHEQFF.

The table lists this clonotype with a few counts. The chain uses TRBV12-3 or TRBV12-4 and TRBJ1-2; D unclear. The V end lost 3 bases, the J end lost 6 bases, and 11 bases lay between the germline ends. The CDR3 is 13 amino acids. This chain's CDR3 is CASSFLRGDGYTF. In DNA, the CDR3 is TGTGCCAGCAGTTTCCTTCGTGGAGATGGCTACACCTTC.

This rearrangement joins TRBV25-1 to TRBJ2-7, with D possibly being TRBD1 (5 bases). Looked up from germline, CDR1 is MGHDK and CDR2 is SYGVNS. The CDR3 is 16 amino acids. The germline V and J ends were trimmed by 0 bases and 0 bases, with 12 bases remaining between them. The CDR3 protein is CASSEYLGRDSYEQYF. DNA of the CDR3: TGTGCCAGCAGTGAATATTTGGGCAGGGACTCCTACGAGCAGTACTTC.

The chain couples TRBV6-2 or TRBV6-3 to TRBJ2-6; D remains ambiguous. Germline values: CDR1 MNHEY, CDR2 SVGEGT. Trimming left V 8 bases short and J 0 bases short, with 5 bases between. The CDR3 contains 13 residues. The CDR3 is CASDLSGANVLTF. CDR3 coding DNA: TGTGCCAGCGACCTCTCTGGGGCCAACGTCCTGACTTTC.